These 8 T cell receptor beta chains were sequenced from one sample in a study of shared clonotypes between healthy human individuals (dated by TCRdb to about 2020). Library creation used the immunoSEQ multiplex PCR assay. TCRdb's version of the immuneACCESS table is confined to in-frame rearrangements and falls short of the full clone set. An unresolved V gene accounts for under half of the shortfall where checked; the remainder is of unknown origin. The sample yields 1.6 million or so clones; around 95% were counted once. The biggest ten clones account for 1.2% of the sample. The source material was naive CD4+ T cells sorted from blood. What the cell subset or site label conveys for this sample: CD45RA+ positively selected. All receptors derive from a man aged 25-45 years in good health.

The chain links TRBV2 to TRBJ2-1; D might be TRBD1 (5 bases). This CDR3 has 14 amino acids. Trimming pared 9 bases from V and 4 bases from J, leaving 16 bases between. Germline V gene lookup returns CDR1 SNHLY and CDR2 FYNNEI. The CDR3 sequence: CASVEQGQYNEQFF. The CDR3, as DNA: TGTGCCAGTGTCGAGCAGGGCCAATACAATGAGCAGTTCTTC. Variable domain in full (rest from reference TRBV2 and TRBJ2-1): EPEVTQTPSHQVTQMGQEVILRCVPISNHLYFYWYRQILGQKVEFLVSFYNNEISEKSEIFDDQFSVERPDGSNFTLKIRSTKLEDSAMYFCASVEQGQYNEQFFGPGTRLTVL.

The chain is built from TRBV19 and TRBJ2-1, with TRBD2 identical over 12 bases. Per germline, CDR1 LNHDA and CDR2 SQIVND (reference sequence). The length of the CDR3 is 16 residues. The junction had 10 bases not matched to a gene; V was cut back by 5 bases and J by 8 bases. The CDR3 loop is CASSQTSGSLIDEQFF. Written as DNA, the CDR3 is TGTGCCAGTAGTCAGACTAGCGGGAGCCTCATCGATGAGCAGTTCTTC.

J is TRBJ1-3 and V is TRBV18; D ambiguous. V lost 1 base and J lost 4, with 11 bases in between. This CDR3 is 15 amino acids long. Germline V gives CDR1 KGHSH, CDR2 LQKENI. CDR3 protein: CASSPQGFGGNTIYF. CDR3 DNA: TGTGCCAGCTCACCACAGGGATTCGGAGGAAACACCATATATTTT.

The sample holds one count of this clone. The J gene is TRBJ1-2, the V gene TRBV28; no definite D call. Germline V lookup: CDR1 MDHEN, CDR2 SYDVKM. Trimming left V 6 bases short and J 0 bases short, with 14 bases between. This CDR3 is 15 amino acids long. The CDR3 bases are TGTGCCAGCAGCCTGGGGAGCCATACTAACTATGGCTACACCTTC. It yields the protein CASSLGSHTNYGYTF.

The chain has TRBV6-1 and TRBJ2-3; possible D gene TRBD2, 6 bases. The CDR3 is made up of 14 amino acids. The germline V gene has CDR1 MNHNS and CDR2 SASEGT. V lost 10 bases and J 0 bases, leaving 14 bases between the germline ends. The chain's CDR3 is CAIPGGPSTDTQYF. CDR3 nucleotides: TGTGCCATTCCAGGAGGGCCTAGCACAGATACGCAGTATTTT.

The chain joins TRBV7-3 to TRBJ1-4; D not resolved. Germline CDR1 SGHTA, CDR2 FQGTGA. The CDR3 is made up of 13 amino acids. V was trimmed by 5 bases and J by 3 bases, leaving 7 bases between them. CDR3 sequence: CASSARANEKLFF. DNA of the CDR3: TGTGCCAGCAGCGCCCGTGCTAATGAAAAACTGTTTTTT.

The chain links TRBV5-5 to TRBJ1-2; D not resolved. Trimming left V 1 base short and J 3 bases short, with 7 bases between. The germline gives CDR1 SGHKS, CDR2 YYEKEE (reference sequence). The CDR3 has 13 amino acids. CDR3 sequence: CASSLRIDYGYTF. In DNA form, the CDR3 reads TGTGCCAGCAGCTTGCGTATAGACTATGGCTACACCTTC. Combining the CDR3 with reference TRBV5-5 and TRBJ1-2 gives the whole variable domain DAGVTQSPTHLIKTRGQQVTLRCSPISGHKSVSWYQQVLGQGPQFIFQYYEKEERGRGNFPDRFSARQFPNYSSELNVNALLLGDSALYLCASSLRIDYGYTFGSGTRLTVV.

The chain uses TRBV9 and TRBJ1-1, with D possibly matching TRBD1 (5 bases). The CDR3 runs 13 residues. V lost 1 base to trimming and J lost 11 bases, with 15 bases between them. Germline assignment: CDR1 SGDLS and CDR2 YYNGEE. CDR3 sequence reads: CASSVRGGEGAFF. The CDR3 DNA sequence: TGTGCCAGCAGCGTAAGGGGAGGGGAGGGGGCTTTCTTT. The variable domain in full, completed from reference TRBV9 and TRBJ1-1, reads DSGVTQTPKHLITATGQRVTLRCSPRSGDLSVYWYQQSLDQGLQFLIQYYNGEERAKGNILERFSAQQFPDLHSELNLSSLELGDSALYFCASSVRGGEGAFFGQGTRLTVV.